Each of the 28 T cell receptor beta chains below was sequenced from the same sample in a study of cytomegalovirus exposure and HLA in healthy donors (dated by TCRdb to 2016 to 2017). To prepare the library, the immunoSEQ multiplex PCR assay was applied. For the multiplex PCR, a mixture combining 60 forward primers for TCR Vbeta segments and 13 reverse primers for TCR Jbeta segments was used. Entries here come from immuneACCESS through TCRdb and include only in-frame sequences with V and J called. Some clones fail to appear in such tables; in the studies checked, an unresolved V gene covers under half of the shortfall, and the cause of the remainder is unknown. This sample lists about 180,000 clones; around 80% were detected once. The ten largest clones capture roughly 1.4% of the sample. The specimen was PBMCs. Receptors originate from a girl aged 10 to 17 in good health and CMV-seropositive.

This clone was observed a single time. This sequence joins TRBV19 and TRBJ2-2, with 7 bases that match TRBD2. Germline CDR1 is LNHDA and CDR2 is SQIVND (reference sequence). The J segment lost 3 bases and the V segment lost 7 bases, leaving 8 bases of the junction unmatched. The CDR3 totals 15 residues. Here the CDR3 DNA reads TGTGCCAGTATCCCGTTAGCGGGCTACACCGGGGAGCTGTTTTTT. This translates into CASIPLAGYTGELFF.

Only a few counts were recorded for this clone. The chain carries TRBV6-5 and TRBJ2-2; D might be TRBD1 (6 bases). With 7 bases removed from V and 5 bases from J, the gap between germline ends came to 17 bases. CDR1 and CDR2 (germline): MNHEY, SVGAGI. The CDR3 contains 15 residues. The CDR3 region is CASTLEGDLTGELFF. DNA of the CDR3: TGTGCCAGCACCCTTGAGGGGGATTTGACCGGGGAGCTGTTTTTT.

The V and J genes are TRBV10-2 and TRBJ2-7, with 8 bases aligning to TRBD1. Trimming cost V 6 bases and J 3 bases; bases outside gene matches: 7. Germline CDR1 WSHSY, CDR2 SAAADI. This CDR3 has 14 residues. The CDR3 bases are TGCGCCAGCAGGGGACAGGCCCTCTACTACGAGCAGTACTTC. Translating it yields CASRGQALYYEQYF.

The chain has TRBV7-9 and TRBJ1-3; no clear D gene. The CDR3 covers 16 residues. The germline gives CDR1 SEHNR, CDR2 FQNEAQ (reference sequence). The V end was cut by 7 bases, the J end by 0 bases, with 16 bases between. CDR3 coding DNA: TGTGCCAGCAACCTACAGAGTGGAGGCTCTGGAAACACCATATATTTT. It translates to CASNLQSGGSGNTIYF.

This clone was counted a single time. The V call is TRBV27, the J call TRBJ1-1; TRBD1 agrees at 7 bases. The V segment lost 1 base and the J segment 0 bases; nucleotides outside the gene matches: 8. The length of the CDR3 is 17 residues. Germline CDR1 reads MNHEY; CDR2 reads SMNVEV (reference sequence). This CDR3 reads CASSLWGTAFMNTEAFF. As DNA, the CDR3 is TGTGCCAGCAGTTTATGGGGGACAGCCTTTATGAACACTGAAGCTTTCTTT.

The CDR3 here is CASSSTGGFYGYTF. CDR3 nucleotides: TGTGCCAGCAGCTCGACAGGGGGGTTCTATGGCTACACCTTC. V is TRBV7-2 and J is TRBJ1-2; 9 bases agree with TRBD1. V gave up 4 bases and J gave up 4 bases; unmatched junction bases: 4. Germline loops: CDR1 SGHTA, CDR2 FQGNSA. CDR3 size: 14 residues.

The chain uses TRBV7-9 and TRBJ2-7, with 9 bases identical to TRBD2. Looked up from germline, CDR1 is SEHNR and CDR2 is FQNEAQ (reference sequence). Trimming took 5 bases from V and 5 from J; bases not matched to a gene: 1. This CDR3 comprises 12 residues. CDR3 amino acids: CASSRTSDEQYF. CDR3 nucleotide sequence: TGTGCCAGCAGCCGGACTAGCGACGAGCAGTACTTC.

This chain connects TRBV10-3 to TRBJ1-5; tentatively, D is TRBD1 (5 bases). V gave up 8 bases and J gave up 2 bases, with 19 bases separating them. Germline V CDR1 and CDR2: ENHRY, SYGVKD. This CDR3 comprises 16 residues. CDR3 region: CAISVGRGSGNQPQHF. CDR3 bases: TGTGCCATCTCAGTGGGGCGGGGATCCGGCAATCAGCCCCAGCATTTT.

A few counts support this clone. V gene TRBV5-6 combines with J gene TRBJ1-1; TRBD1 agrees at 11 bases. V shed 4 bases and J 6 bases; nucleotides not matched to a gene: 11. CDR3 size: 16 residues. The V gene's germline CDR1 is SGHDT and CDR2 YYEEEE. Here the CDR3 DNA reads TGTGCCAGCAGCGAGATGGACAGGGGGCATCGCTCTGAAGCTTTCTTT. Translated: CASSEMDRGHRSEAFF.

The chain carries TRBV12-2 and TRBJ2-1; the table's D call, TRBD2, has no DNA check behind it. TRBV12-2 is a pseudogene locus. The CDR3 runs to 18 residues. CDR3 in DNA: TGTGCAAGTCGCTTTACCTCGGACGCGGGAGAGGCCTACAATGAGCAGTTCTTC. It specifies CASRFTSDAGEAYNEQFF.

The chain uses TRBV6-1 and TRBJ2-1; perhaps TRBD1 as D (6 bases). V was clipped by 8 bases and J by 4 bases, with 12 bases between them. CDR1 is MNHNS and CDR2 is SASEGT in the germline V gene. The CDR3 is 13 residues long. CDR3 protein: CASLVGTYNEQFF. As DNA, the CDR3 is TGTGCCAGCCTAGTAGGGACATACAATGAGCAGTTCTTC.

This clone was seen a handful of times. The rearrangement links TRBV27 to TRBJ1-1; D remains ambiguous. Deletions cut 5 bases from V and 1 base from J, with 5 bases between. The CDR3 has 12 amino acids. CDR1 is MNHEY and CDR2 is SMNVEV in the germline V gene (reference sequence). The CDR3 DNA sequence: TGTGCCAGCAGTCGTAAGAACACTGAAGCTTTCTTT. The encoded protein is CASSRKNTEAFF.

This chain joins TRBV5-1 and TRBJ1-1; 10 bases match TRBD1. Germline CDR1 SGHRS, CDR2 YFSETQ. With 4 bases clipped from V and 5 bases from J, the junction kept 2 bases outside the gene matches. This CDR3 has 13 amino acids. The CDR3 DNA reads TGCGCCAGCAGCGTGGGACAGGGGACTGAAGCTTTCTTT. The encoded protein is CASSVGQGTEAFF.

A few counts support this clone. CDR3 in amino acids: CASSSSGRSPYNEQFF. The CDR3 bases are TGTGCCAGCAGCTCTAGCGGGAGGTCCCCCTACAATGAGCAGTTCTTC. The chain couples TRBV11-3 to TRBJ2-1, with 11 bases fitting TRBD2. The germline V gene has CDR1 SGHNT and CDR2 YENEEA. V trimming: 4 bases; J trimming: 2 bases; junction bases outside the gene matches: 4. CDR3 length equals 16 residues.

The chain recombines TRBV6-6 with TRBJ1-5, with 10 bases fitting TRBD1. CDR3 length equals 14 residues. V dropped 8 bases and J dropped 1; count of bases not matched to a gene: 2. Germline CDR1 MNHNY, CDR2 SVGAGI (reference sequence). CDR3 sequence reads: CASRTGGSNQPQHF. In nucleotides, the CDR3 is TGTGCCAGCCGGACAGGGGGAAGCAATCAGCCCCAGCATTTT.

The chain employs TRBV21-1 and TRBJ2-7; the D segment call TRBD1 is taken from the table without a DNA check. TRBV21-1 has pseudogene status. CDR3 length: 15 amino acids. The CDR3 DNA sequence: TGTGCCAGCAGCAAAGCACCTCTACAGGGTCGCGAGCAGTACTTC. Translating it yields CASSKAPLQGREQYF.

The chain recombines TRBV29-1 with TRBJ2-5, with D unclear. This CDR3 region has 13 residues. Germline V gene data show CDR1 as SQVTM and CDR2 as ANQGSEA. Trimming removed 5 bases from V and 2 bases from J, with 12 bases in between. The CDR3 DNA sequence: TGCAGCGTTCGCCTTACCAGTCAAGAGACCCAGTACTTC. It yields the protein CSVRLTSQETQYF.

The chain uses TRBV4-3 and TRBJ2-1; 10 bases line up with TRBD2. Trimming at V came to 2 bases and at J to 3 bases, leaving 10 bases not matched to a gene. Looked up from germline, CDR1 is LGHNA and CDR2 is YSLEER. This CDR3 region has 18 residues. The CDR3 nucleotides are TGCGCCAGCAGCCAACAAAGTTATAGCGGGGGGCTCTACAATGAGCAGTTCTTC. Residues: CASSQQSYSGGLYNEQFF.

The rearrangement links TRBV9 to TRBJ2-1, with TRBD2 identical over 14 bases. Germline trimming cut 4 bases from V and 2 bases from J; bases unmatched to any gene: 5. CDR3 size: 17 residues. Germline CDR1 SGDLS, CDR2 YYNGEE. The CDR3 DNA is TGTGCCAGCAGCCGCCGACTAGCGGGAGGGCCCTACAATGAGCAGTTCTTC. Its protein is CASSRRLAGGPYNEQFF. The variable domain in full, completed from reference TRBV9 and TRBJ2-1, reads DSGVTQTPKHLITATGQRVTLRCSPRSGDLSVYWYQQSLDQGLQFLIQYYNGEERAKGNILERFSAQQFPDLHSELNLSSLELGDSALYFCASSRRLAGGPYNEQFFGPGTRLTVL.

The chain has TRBV27 and TRBJ1-1, with 9 bases matching TRBD1. The V and J ends lost 2 bases and 3 bases, in that order; junction bases with no gene match: 1. The V gene's germline CDR1 is MNHEY and CDR2 SMNVEV (reference sequence). The CDR3 totals 14 residues. The CDR3 bases are TGTGCCAGCAGTTTAAACAGGGGGCACACTGAAGCTTTCTTT. It specifies CASSLNRGHTEAFF.

This sequence joins TRBV29-1 and TRBJ1-2; 8 nucleotides match TRBD1. V lost 6 bases, J lost 4 bases, and 7 bases stayed unmatched. CDR1 and CDR2 from the germline V gene are SQVTM and ANQGSEA. The CDR3 sequence is 13 residues long. This CDR3 reads CSVLRQGTYGYTF. As DNA, the CDR3 is TGCAGCGTCCTCCGACAGGGGACCTATGGCTACACCTTC.

The chain is built from TRBV30 and TRBJ1-1; D not certain. Between the trimmed V and J ends, which lost 2 bases and 3 bases, there was a span of 4 bases. CDR1 is GTSNPN and CDR2 is SVGIG in the germline V gene (reference sequence). The CDR3 runs 11 residues. CDR3 coding DNA: TGTGCCTGGAGTCGGTACACTGAAGCTTTCTTT. It yields the protein CAWSRYTEAFF.

The chain joins TRBV5-1 to TRBJ2-3; D is perhaps TRBD1 (7 bases). The CDR3 has 16 amino acids. V shed 0 bases and J shed 3 bases, with 14 bases lying between them. The V gene's germline CDR1 is SGHRS and CDR2 YFSETQ. CDR3 residues: CASSLAQGGGTDTQYF. Written as DNA, the CDR3 is TGCGCCAGCAGCTTGGCGCAGGGGGGTGGAACAGATACGCAGTATTTT. The variable domain in full, completed from reference TRBV5-1 and TRBJ2-3, reads KAGVTQTPRYLIKTRGQQVTLSCSPISGHRSVSWYQQTPGQGLQFLFEYFSETQRNKGNFPGRFSGRQFSNSRSEMNVSTLELGDSALYLCASSLAQGGGTDTQYFGPGTRLTVL.

This clone was observed a single time. This chain joins TRBV30 and TRBJ1-5; the D is unclear. V was cut by 2 bases and J by 0 bases, with 5 bases left in between. Germline V CDR1 and CDR2: GTSNPN, SVGIG (reference sequence). This CDR3 region has 13 residues. The CDR3 DNA reads as TGTGCCTGGAGTTTTAATAGCAATCAGCCCCAGCATTTT. Its protein is CAWSFNSNQPQHF. Variable domain in full (rest from reference TRBV30 and TRBJ1-5): SQTIHQWPATLVQPVGSPLSLECTVEGTSNPNLYWYRQAAGRGLQLLFYSVGIGQISSEVPQNLSASRPQDRQFILSSKKLLLSDSGFYLCAWSFNSNQPQHFGDGTRLSIL.

This clone was counted a few times. CDR3 sequence: CSVERRRGLGNTEAFF. The CDR3 coding sequence is TGCAGCGTGGAGAGGAGACGGGGGTTGGGGAACACTGAAGCTTTCTTT. V gene TRBV29-1 combines with J gene TRBJ1-1; tentative D call: TRBD1 (5 bases). V shed 6 bases and J shed 1 base, with 21 bases lying between them. The CDR3 runs 16 residues. The germline V gene encodes CDR1 SQVTM and CDR2 ANQGSEA.

The chain recombines TRBV7-9 with TRBJ2-7, with D tentatively TRBD2 (8 bases). CDR3 size: 17 residues. The V and J ends lost 3 bases and 0 bases respectively, with 18 bases between them. CDR1 and CDR2 (germline): SEHNR, FQNEAQ (reference sequence). The CDR3 protein is CASSFGAGGQSSYEQYF. The CDR3 bases are TGTGCCAGCAGCTTTGGTGCGGGGGGACAGAGCTCCTACGAGCAGTACTTC.

The genes are TRBV5-8 and TRBJ1-3, with a weak D call TRBD1 (5 bases). V lost 4 bases and J 1 base, leaving 12 bases between the germline ends. Germline values: CDR1 SGHTS, CDR2 YDEGEE. CDR3 size: 15 residues. Here the CDR3 DNA reads TGTGCCAGCAGCGGGGCCGGCTATTCTGGAAACACCATATATTTT. Encoded protein: CASSGAGYSGNTIYF.

The chain combines TRBV4-2 with TRBJ1-2; D uncertain. The germline V and J ends were trimmed by 0 bases and 8 bases, with 16 bases remaining between them. Germline CDR1 is LGHNA and CDR2 is YNFKEQ. This CDR3 has 15 amino acids. DNA for the CDR3: TGTGCCAGCAGCCAAGATCCCCTAGGCCCTGTAGGCTACACCTTC. Translation gives CASSQDPLGPVGYTF.